A single sample is the source of the 14 T cell receptor beta chains below, sequenced in a study of CD8+ T cells in alopecia areata. Treatment specified: oral pan-JAK inhibitor, 5-10 mg twice daily. In each case, RNA was isolated and then reverse transcribed into cDNA as the sequencing template. Data came from immunoSEQ multiplex PCR; TCRdb stores just in-frame clones and leaves some out. Of about 200,000 clones in the sample, roughly three fifths are singletons; the top ten hold roughly 1.3%. The source was CD4+ T cells sorted from blood, collected around week 50, from a patient treated with tofacitinib. The receptors derive from a human donor with alopecia areata.

This chain connects TRBV29-1 to TRBJ2-6; the match to TRBD1 covers 7 bases. Germline lookup yields CDR1 SQVTM and CDR2 ANQGSEA. V shed 5 bases, J shed 2 bases, and the junction held 6 bases outside the gene matches. The CDR3 consists of 15 residues. CDR3 nucleotide sequence: TGCAGCGTTCCAAACAGGGGCGCTGGGGCCAACGTCCTGACTTTC. Amino acid sequence: CSVPNRGAGANVLTF.

The genes are TRBV7-9 and TRBJ2-3; no reliable D call. The CDR3 totals 11 residues. CDR1 is SEHNR, CDR2 FQNEAQ, per germline (reference sequence). V lost 7 bases and J lost 5, with 7 bases in between. The CDR3 DNA reads TGTGCCAGCACTCCTAAAGATACGCAGTATTTT. Translating it yields CASTPKDTQYF. The whole variable domain, remainder taken from reference TRBV7-9 and TRBJ2-3, is DTGVSQNPRHKITKRGQNVTFRCDPISEHNRLYWYRQTLGQGPEFLTYFQNEAQLEKSRLLSDRFSAERPKGSFSTLEIQRTEQGDSAMYLCASTPKDTQYFGPGTRLTVL.

The CDR3 DNA reads as TGTGCCTGGAGTCACAGGGTCCGTGGGGCCAACGTCCTGACTTTC. This encodes CAWSHRVRGANVLTF. The chain links TRBV30 to TRBJ2-6; TRBD1 is a possible D gene (6 bases). The germline CDR1 and CDR2 sequences are GTSNPN and SVGIG (reference sequence). This CDR3 comprises 15 residues. Trimming took off 2 bases at V and 3 bases at J, with 11 bases between the two ends.

In this sample, this clone turned up a few times. The chain is built from TRBV5-6 and TRBJ2-5; no clear D gene. This CDR3 comprises 14 residues. Germline V gene sequence: CDR1 SGHDT, CDR2 YYEEEE. V was pared by 1 base and J by 3 bases, with 10 bases between. The CDR3 DNA reads as TGTGCCAGCAGCTTGTTGGCAGTTGAAGAGACCCAGTACTTC. Translating gives CASSLLAVEETQYF.

This chain uses TRBV25-1 with TRBJ2-2; D is unclear. V shed 1 base and J shed 6 bases, with 12 bases lying between them. The germline V gene has CDR1 MGHDK and CDR2 SYGVNS. This CDR3 comprises 15 residues. CDR3 protein: CASSELAGLSGELFF. The DNA for the CDR3 is TGTGCCAGCAGTGAATTAGCCGGGTTATCCGGGGAGCTGTTTTTT.

This chain connects TRBV2 to TRBJ2-6; D not certain. V lost 7 bases and J lost 0, with 16 bases in between. Germline V CDR1 and CDR2: SNHLY, FYNNEI. The CDR3 is 17 amino acids. In DNA, the CDR3 is TGTGCCAGCACCCGACTTGCGGACCCCTCTGGGGCCAACGTCCTGACTTTC. Translating it yields CASTRLADPSGANVLTF.

J is TRBJ2-1 and V is TRBV27; TRBD1 matches 10 bases. Germline assignment: CDR1 MNHEY and CDR2 SMNVEV (reference sequence). The CDR3 runs to 14 residues. V shed 6 bases, J shed 5 bases, and the junction held 4 bases outside the gene matches. The CDR3 here is CASRRQGANNEQFF. The CDR3 region has the DNA TGTGCCAGCAGACGACAGGGGGCGAACAATGAGCAGTTCTTC.

This clone was picked up one time. DNA of the CDR3: TGTGCCAGCAGTACCGGGACAGACGAAGCCTACGAGCAGTACTTC. It translates to CASSTGTDEAYEQYF. V and J are TRBV27 and TRBJ2-7; the match to TRBD1 covers 7 bases. Germline V lookup: CDR1 MNHEY, CDR2 SMNVEV (reference sequence). V lost 5 bases, J lost 2 bases, and 9 bases stayed unmatched. This CDR3 region has 15 residues.

This rearrangement joins TRBV4-3 to TRBJ1-2, with 8 bases identical to TRBD1. Germline assignment: CDR1 LGHNA and CDR2 YSLEER. The CDR3 has 13 residues. V was clipped by 8 bases and J by 6 bases; unmatched bases: 8. This CDR3 reads CASGKDRDDGYTF. CDR3 in DNA: TGCGCCAGCGGAAAGGACAGGGACGATGGCTACACCTTC.

The chain links TRBV29-1 to TRBJ2-1, with TRBD1 matching 7 bases. The junction had 7 bases not matched to a gene; V was cut back by 6 bases and J by 5 bases. The CDR3 consists of 13 residues. Per the germline V gene, CDR1 is SQVTM and CDR2 is ANQGSEA. In DNA form, the CDR3 reads TGCAGCGTCCGGGACAGAAGAAACAATGAGCAGTTCTTC. Translated: CSVRDRRNNEQFF.

This clone turned up a few times. The chain recombines TRBV19 with TRBJ2-2; D gene ambiguous. V shed 6 bases and J shed 0 bases, with 11 bases lying between them. CDR1 is LNHDA, CDR2 SQIVND, per germline (reference sequence). This CDR3 has 15 residues. The CDR3 DNA follows: TGTGCCAGTAGCATCGACACCTCGAACACCGGGGAGCTGTTTTTT. This sequence encodes CASSIDTSNTGELFF.

The genes are TRBV2 and TRBJ2-2; D gene ambiguous. This CDR3 has 14 amino acids. Germline CDR1 SNHLY, CDR2 FYNNEI. The V and J ends lost 4 bases and 4 bases respectively, with 10 bases between them. DNA for the CDR3: TGTGCCAGCAGTGGCCCAGAAGCCACCGGGGAGCTGTTTTTT. Protein: CASSGPEATGELFF.

This clone showed up many times. The chain is built from TRBV13 and TRBJ2-7; D uncertain. The CDR3 totals 14 residues. V lost 5 bases and J lost 2, with 13 bases in between. Per germline, CDR1 PRHDT and CDR2 FYEKMQ (reference sequence). The CDR3 reads CASSPQAAAYEQYF. CDR3 nucleotides: TGTGCCAGCAGCCCCCAGGCGGCGGCCTACGAGCAGTACTTC.

CDR3 residues: CASSALTSGVGQYF. Written as DNA, the CDR3 is TGTGCCAGCAGTGCCCTCACTAGCGGAGTCGGGCAGTACTTC. The chain combines TRBV25-1 with TRBJ2-7; the match to TRBD2 covers 8 bases. This CDR3 contains 14 residues. V shed 4 bases, J shed 9 bases, and the junction held 11 bases outside the gene matches. CDR1 and CDR2 (germline): MGHDK, SYGVNS.